Below are 28 T cell receptor beta chains sequenced from a single sample in a study of blood T cell repertoires in COVID-19. Only in-frame clones appear in the TCRdb table, and some are missing; sequencing was by immunoSEQ multiplex PCR. The profile shows hundreds of thousands of clones, about 88% of them singletons. Material for sequencing was PBMCs or T cells enriched from blood (not recorded which). All receptors come from a woman in her thirties or forties who had recovered from COVID-19.

The chain links TRBV19 to TRBJ1-5; 9 nucleotides line up with TRBD1. The CDR3 extends over 15 amino acids. Trimming at V came to 2 bases and at J to 2 bases, leaving 1 base not matched to a gene. Looked up from germline, CDR1 is LNHDA and CDR2 is SQIVND (reference sequence). This CDR3 reads CASSIRDRGNQPQHF. CDR3 nucleotides: TGTGCCAGTAGTATAAGGGACAGGGGCAATCAGCCCCAGCATTTT.

The V call is TRBV19, the J call TRBJ2-2; 9 nucleotides align to TRBD2. This CDR3 contains 17 residues. Germline values: CDR1 LNHDA, CDR2 SQIVND (reference sequence). V lost 1 base to trimming and J lost 4 bases; unmatched junction nucleotides: 7. The CDR3 sequence is CASSIALSGGRTGELFF. The CDR3 DNA reads as TGTGCCAGTAGTATAGCTCTGAGCGGGGGGCGCACCGGGGAGCTGTTTTTT. The variable domain in full, with the rest retrieved from reference TRBV19 and TRBJ2-2, is DGGITQSPKYLFRKEGQNVTLSCEQNLNHDAMYWYRQDPGQGLRLIYYSQIVNDFQKGDIAEGYSVSREKKESFPLTVTSAQKNPTAFYLCASSIALSGGRTGELFFGEGSRLTVL.

The rearrangement links TRBV28 to TRBJ1-5; D call uncertain. The CDR3 is 11 residues long. Germline values: CDR1 MDHEN, CDR2 SYDVKM. The ends were cut back, 5 bases at V and 4 bases at J, with 3 bases in the middle. CDR3: CASSVNQPQHF. CDR3 coding DNA: TGTGCCAGCAGTGTAAATCAGCCCCAGCATTTT.

The chain is built from TRBV7-9 and TRBJ2-5, with 13 bases fitting TRBD2. V shed 1 base, J shed 4 bases, and the junction held 6 bases outside the gene matches. The CDR3 spans 17 residues. Per the germline V gene, CDR1 is SEHNR and CDR2 is FQNEAQ (reference sequence). Here the CDR3 reads CASSLGTSGGARETQYF. CDR3 coding DNA: TGTGCCAGCAGCTTAGGTACTAGCGGGGGGGCAAGAGAGACCCAGTACTTC.

The chain is built from TRBV20-1 and TRBJ1-5, with 8 bases aligning to TRBD1. V lost 6 bases to trimming and J lost 1 base; unmatched junction nucleotides: 14. The CDR3 consists of 17 residues. Germline values: CDR1 DFQATT, CDR2 SNEGSKA (reference sequence). CDR3: CSASSLQDRVSNQPQHF. In DNA, the CDR3 is TGCAGTGCGAGTTCTCTACAGGACAGGGTGAGCAATCAGCCCCAGCATTTT.

The V and J genes are TRBV5-6 and TRBJ2-1, with 7 nucleotides matching TRBD2. CDR3 length: 15 amino acids. CDR1 and CDR2 (germline): SGHDT, YYEEEE. V gave up 2 bases and J gave up 0 bases; unmatched junction bases: 2. This chain's CDR3 is CASSFAGVSYNEQFF. The CDR3 DNA sequence: TGTGCCAGCAGCTTTGCGGGGGTCTCCTACAATGAGCAGTTCTTC.

The V gene is TRBV7-9, the J gene TRBJ2-5; 9 bases agree with TRBD1. The V gene's germline CDR1 is SEHNR and CDR2 FQNEAQ (reference sequence). The CDR3 totals 14 residues. The J segment lost 4 bases and the V segment lost 3 bases, leaving 3 bases of the junction unmatched. The CDR3 bases are TGTGCCAGCAGCTTTACAGGGGGCAGAGAGACCCAGTACTTC. This codes for CASSFTGGRETQYF.

The chain links TRBV3-1 (or the pseudogene TRBV3-2) to TRBJ2-5; D call uncertain. Germline lookup yields CDR1 LGHDT and CDR2 YNNKEL (reference sequence). Deletions cut 3 bases from V and 5 bases from J, with 13 bases between. There are 14 residues in the CDR3. The DNA of the CDR3 is TGTGCCAGCAGCCATGGTAGTTCCCGGGAGACCCAGTACTTC. It is translated as CASSHGSSRETQYF.

The V and J genes are TRBV5-1 and TRBJ2-7; TRBD2 aligns across 7 bases. V was pared by 6 bases and J by 6 bases, with 12 bases of the junction left unmatched. Germline loops: CDR1 SGHRS, CDR2 YFSETQ. The CDR3 runs to 14 residues. The DNA of the CDR3 is TGCGCCAGCACGACCACGGGGGGTCCGGGCGAGCAGTACTTC. Its protein is CASTTTGGPGEQYF.

This chain joins TRBV7-9 and TRBJ2-7, with TRBD2 matching 11 bases. Germline trimming cut 6 bases from V and 5 bases from J; bases unmatched to any gene: 6. The CDR3 is made up of 14 amino acids. Germline V CDR1 and CDR2: SEHNR, FQNEAQ (reference sequence). The CDR3 spells CASRSTSGSDEQYF. CDR3 nucleotides: TGTGCCAGCAGGTCTACTAGCGGGAGCGACGAGCAGTACTTC.

The V call is TRBV5-1, the J call TRBJ1-5; the D gene is possibly TRBD1 (5 bases). Trimming stripped 4 bases from V and 4 bases from J, with 12 bases between. Germline V lookup: CDR1 SGHRS, CDR2 YFSETQ. The CDR3 covers 14 residues. The CDR3 protein is CASSADSLNQPQHF. The CDR3 nucleotides are TGCGCCAGCAGCGCCGACAGCCTTAATCAGCCCCAGCATTTT.

This chain connects TRBV3-1 (or the pseudogene TRBV3-2) to TRBJ2-5, with D possibly being TRBD1 (5 bases). CDR1 and CDR2 (germline): LGHDT, YNNKEL (reference sequence). This CDR3 is built from 16 residues. V shed 2 bases and J shed 2 bases, with 15 bases lying between them. The CDR3 nucleotides are TGTGCCAGCAGCCAATGGGGCACACTTCGTCAAGAGACCCAGTACTTC. Translating gives CASSQWGTLRQETQYF.

This clone has more than one count but fewer than ten. This chain links TRBV5-4 with TRBJ2-7; D gene ambiguous. V lost 0 bases and J lost 2, with 6 bases in between. The CDR3 is made up of 13 amino acids. Germline lookup yields CDR1 SGHNT and CDR2 YYREEE (reference sequence). CDR3 residues: CASSLGAAYEQYF. CDR3 bases: TGTGCCAGCAGCTTGGGGGCCGCCTACGAGCAGTACTTC.

The J gene is TRBJ2-5, the V gene TRBV11-2; 12 nucleotides line up with TRBD2. CDR1 is SGHAT, CDR2 FQNNGV, per germline. The length of the CDR3 is 16 residues. Trimming at V came to 1 base and at J to 4 bases, leaving 4 bases not matched to a gene. The CDR3 spells CASSLASGGVLETQYF. CDR3 sequence (DNA): TGTGCCAGCAGCTTAGCTAGCGGGGGGGTATTAGAGACCCAGTACTTC.

The chain couples TRBV24-1 to TRBJ2-7; 9 nucleotides match TRBD1. CDR3 size: 14 residues. Per the germline V gene, CDR1 is KGHDR and CDR2 is SFDVKD. J gave up 7 bases and V 7 bases, and 10 bases lay outside the gene matches. The CDR3 DNA follows: TGTGCCACCAGCGAGGGGACAGGGCTCAGGGAGCAGTACTTC. This translates into CATSEGTGLREQYF.

The V gene is TRBV3-1 (or the pseudogene TRBV3-2), the J gene TRBJ2-3, with 7 bases matching TRBD2. The J segment lost 4 bases and the V segment lost 5 bases, leaving 12 bases of the junction unmatched. CDR1 is LGHDT and CDR2 is YNNKEL in the germline V gene (reference sequence). The CDR3 extends over 16 amino acids. In DNA form, the CDR3 reads TGTGCCAGCAGCTACAAGCGGGGAATAGGTGCAGATACGCAGTATTTT. The encoded protein is CASSYKRGIGADTQYF.

This clone was observed many times. The genes are TRBV28 and TRBJ2-7; TRBD1 matches 10 bases. Looked up from germline, CDR1 is MDHEN and CDR2 is SYDVKM. CDR3 size: 15 residues. Germline trimming cut 5 bases from V and 5 bases from J; bases unmatched to any gene: 9. This CDR3 reads CASSKGTGVRHEQYF. As DNA, the CDR3 is TGTGCCAGCAGTAAGGGGACAGGGGTAAGGCACGAGCAGTACTTC.

V gene TRBV5-6 combines with J gene TRBJ1-4, with a possible D match to TRBD1 (5 bases). In germline, CDR1 is SGHDT, CDR2 YYEEEE. Trimming took 0 bases from V and 13 from J, leaving 16 bases between them. The length of the CDR3 is 14 residues. CDR3 DNA sequence: TGTGCCAGCAGCTTGGGACAGCAGATTCAGGGACTGTTTTTT. It translates to CASSLGQQIQGLFF. Full variable domain (remainder filled in from reference TRBV5-6 and TRBJ1-4): DAGVTQSPTHLIKTRGQQVTLRCSPKSGHDTVSWYQQALGQGPQFIFQYYEEEERQRGNFPDRFSGHQFPNYSSELNVNALLLGDSALYLCASSLGQQIQGLFFGSGTQLSVL.

This clone is a singleton in its sample. As DNA, the CDR3 is TGTGCCAGTAGTATTCGGCAGGGGGCTTACGAGCAGTACTTC. Its translation: CASSIRQGAYEQYF. The V call is TRBV19, the J call TRBJ2-7; TRBD1 matches 8 bases. The CDR3 is made up of 14 amino acids. The J segment lost 4 bases and the V segment lost 3 bases, leaving 5 bases of the junction unmatched. The germline V gene encodes CDR1 LNHDA and CDR2 SQIVND (reference sequence).

V is TRBV5-4 and J is TRBJ2-7; TRBD2 might be the D (5 bases). V dropped 4 bases and J dropped 6 bases, with 11 bases sitting between them. Germline V gene data show CDR1 as SGHNT and CDR2 as YYREEE (reference sequence). The CDR3 is 12 amino acids. CDR3 coding DNA: TGTGCCAGCAGCCCGGTGGGGAGCGAGCAGTACTTC. Protein: CASSPVGSEQYF. The whole variable domain, filled in from reference TRBV5-4 and TRBJ2-7, reads ETGVTQSPTHLIKTRGQQVTLRCSSQSGHNTVSWYQQALGQGPQFIFQYYREEENGRGNFPPRFSGLQFPNYSSELNVNALELDDSALYLCASSPVGSEQYFGPGTRLTVT.

This clone was seen a single time. CDR3 residues: CASAYSGNTIYF. The DNA for the CDR3 is TGTGCCAGCGCCTACTCTGGAAACACCATATATTTT. The chain carries TRBV2 and TRBJ1-3, with D unclear. The CDR3 is 12 residues long. V gave up 8 bases and J gave up 0 bases, with 5 bases separating them. The V gene's germline CDR1 is SNHLY and CDR2 FYNNEI.

The sample holds one count of this clone. The CDR3 loop reads CASSQGQGGVYGYTF. The CDR3 coding sequence is TGTGCCAGCAGTCAGGGACAGGGAGGAGTCTATGGCTACACCTTC. The J gene is TRBJ1-2, the V gene TRBV6-5; 9 bases are shared with TRBD1. This CDR3 is built from 15 residues. The J segment lost 4 bases and the V segment lost 5 bases, leaving 8 bases of the junction unmatched. Germline-derived CDR1 and CDR2 are MNHEY and SVGAGI.

The chain employs TRBV3-1 (or the pseudogene TRBV3-2) and TRBJ2-3, with 8 bases aligning to TRBD1. Germline CDR1 is LGHDT and CDR2 is YNNKEL (reference sequence). V lost 4 bases to trimming and J lost 6 bases; unmatched junction nucleotides: 12. CDR3 length: 16 amino acids. The CDR3 DNA sequence: TGTGCCAGCAGCCTAGCCGGGACAGGAGCTCGGGATACGCAGTATTTT. This sequence encodes CASSLAGTGARDTQYF.

This clone was detected a few times. This sequence joins TRBV4-3 and TRBJ1-2; possible D gene TRBD1, 5 bases. In germline, CDR1 is LGHNA, CDR2 YSLEER. The CDR3 consists of 14 residues. Trimming left V 4 bases short and J 1 base short, with 10 bases between. As DNA, the CDR3 is TGCGCCAGCAGCCTATCGACAGATAACTATGGCTACACCTTC. Its protein product is CASSLSTDNYGYTF.

This chain joins TRBV4-3 and TRBJ2-3, with 10 bases that match TRBD2. The germline CDR1 and CDR2 sequences are LGHNA and YSLEER. Trimming cost V 4 bases and J 4 bases; bases outside gene matches: 5. The CDR3 covers 15 residues. The CDR3 sequence is CASSRLAGEADTQYF. The CDR3 coding sequence is TGCGCCAGCAGCCGCCTAGCGGGAGAAGCAGATACGCAGTATTTT.

The chain combines TRBV5-4 with TRBJ2-2; TRBD1 matches at 11 bases. V was clipped by 3 bases and J by 6 bases; unmatched bases: 7. The germline V gene has CDR1 SGHNT and CDR2 YYREEE (reference sequence). The CDR3 loop spans 16 amino acids. CDR3 nucleotide sequence: TGTGCCAGCAGCTCTGGGACAGGGGGTCGTCCCGGGGAGCTGTTTTTT. It translates to CASSSGTGGRPGELFF.

This clone has a single count. The J gene is TRBJ2-7, the V gene TRBV18; the D gene is possibly TRBD2 (5 bases). Deletions cut 0 bases from V and 6 bases from J, with 12 bases between. In germline, CDR1 is KGHSH, CDR2 LQKENI. The CDR3 extends over 14 amino acids. The chain's CDR3 is CASSPPRESPEQYF. In DNA form, the CDR3 reads TGTGCCAGCTCACCACCGAGGGAGAGCCCCGAGCAGTACTTC.

J is TRBJ1-2 and V is TRBV23-1; 10 nucleotides align to TRBD1. TRBV23-1 is treated as an ORF (open reading frame) with a function not yet certain. CDR3 length: 16 residues. Unmatched junction bases numbered 9, after V lost 0 bases and J lost 8 bases. CDR3 residues: CASSQSGATGGAGYTF. In DNA form, the CDR3 reads TGCGCCAGCAGTCAATCGGGGGCGACAGGGGGCGCGGGCTACACCTTC.